The clone carrying this T cell receptor (beta chain) has more than one count but fewer than ten. Its matching antigen is unknown. This entry is derived from a study of tumor and adjacent non-tumor tissue in lung cancer. Overall study: Patients were aged about 30 to 80, 10 men and roughly five women, stage I to III. Some 4.2 million productive TCRbeta reads were obtained per sample on average.

Looked up from germline, CDR1 is ENHRY and CDR2 is SYGVKD. The CDR3 sequence is 15 residues long. V was cut by 5 bases and J by 0 bases, with 10 bases left in between. The template was RNA from unsorted bulk tissue. Points from the study as a whole: Top 100 clones took a larger repertoire share in normal lung.

Three rounds of nested PCR, following a modified ARM-PCR protocol, produced the TCRbeta library. TCRdb re-analysed the multiplex PCR reads in MiXCR, keeping a single row per CDR3 protein. The sample has more than 90,000 distinct CDR3 sequences, 67% seen once. V gene TRBV10-3 combines with J gene TRBJ2-2; D not resolved. Sequencing used lung tumor tissue. This TCR derives from a man in his fifties or sixties with non-small cell lung cancer. Written as DNA, the CDR3 is TGTGCCATCAGTCATGGGGTTACGAACACCGGGGAGCTGTTTTTT. Translation: CAISHGVTNTGELFF.